Each of the 2 T cell receptor beta chains below was sequenced from the same sample in a study of human T cells and chemical hapten exposure. Noted time point: pre-sensitization, week 0. Treatment indicated: therapeutic diphenylcyclopropenone sensitization with weekly scalp DPC. The authors extracted total RNA from unfractionated whole blood. TCRdb used MiXCR to reprocess the RACE reads, holding one entry per CDR3 protein. The table lists fewer than 45,000 distinct CDR3 sequences, approximately 12% of them singletons. The sample was whole blood, taken in connection with sensitization to the hapten diphenylcyclopropenone (DPC). The receptors shown here come from a woman aged 40 to 50 with alopecia areata. Some clones in this sample may be carry-over from other donors' samples.

The table lists this clonotype with many counts. The CDR3 here is CASSHADRPLHF. The CDR3 nucleotides are TGTGCCAGCAGCCATGCGGACCGGCCCCTCCACTTT. The chain carries TRBV3-1 and TRBJ1-6; no firm D call. CDR1 is LGHDT and CDR2 is YNNKEL in the germline V gene (reference sequence). Between the trimmed V and J ends, which lost 3 bases and 13 bases, there was a span of 10 bases. The CDR3 covers 12 residues. The full variable domain, with the rest looked up from reference TRBV3-1 and TRBJ1-6, is DTAVSQTPKYLVTQMGNDKSIKCEQNLGHDTMYWYKQDSKKFLKIMFSYNNKELIINETVPNRFSPKSPDKAHLNLHINSLELGDSAVYFCASSHADRPLHFGNGTRLTVT.

This clonotype came up many times. The V and J genes are TRBV28 and TRBJ2-7, with a weak D call TRBD1 (5 bases). V lost 6 bases and J 5 bases, leaving 20 bases between the germline ends. This CDR3 contains 15 residues. Germline CDR1 MDHEN, CDR2 SYDVKM. CDR3 nucleotides: TGTGCCAGCAGACCCACCGCAGGGAATCTCCACGAGCAGTACTTC. This encodes CASRPTAGNLHEQYF.